The 28 T cell receptor beta chains given below trace back to one sample, sequenced in a study of shared clonotypes between healthy human individuals. Profiled with immunoSEQ multiplex PCR; TCRdb holds only in-frame clones, not every one. The sample lists a few million clones, around 92% occurring once. Material: naive CD4+ T cells from PBMCs. As for subset: CD45RA+ positively selected. Source of these receptors: a man aged 18 to 35 in good health. Some clones in this sample may be carry-over from other donors' samples.

This chain connects TRBV7-9 to TRBJ1-1; D perhaps matches TRBD1 (6 bases). The germline V gene has CDR1 SEHNR and CDR2 FQNEAQ (reference sequence). The CDR3 has 15 residues. V lost 5 bases and J 7 bases, leaving 20 bases between the germline ends. The CDR3 here is CASSQLTDSGSEAFF. The CDR3 DNA reads as TGTGCCAGCAGCCAATTGACGGACAGTGGAAGTGAAGCTTTCTTT.

V is TRBV5-1 and J is TRBJ2-3; 9 bases line up with TRBD2. The junction had 5 bases not matched to a gene; V was cut back by 0 bases and J by 6 bases. The CDR3 is 15 residues long. The V gene's germline CDR1 is SGHRS and CDR2 YFSETQ. CDR3 sequence reads: CASSLGTSDWDTQYF. CDR3 DNA: TGCGCCAGCAGCTTGGGGACTAGCGACTGGGATACGCAGTATTTT. The full variable domain, completed using reference TRBV5-1 and TRBJ2-3, is KAGVTQTPRYLIKTRGQQVTLSCSPISGHRSVSWYQQTPGQGLQFLFEYFSETQRNKGNFPGRFSGRQFSNSRSEMNVSTLELGDSALYLCASSLGTSDWDTQYFGPGTRLTVL.

J is TRBJ2-4 and V is TRBV2, with D perhaps matching TRBD1 or TRBD2 (6 bases each). The CDR3 sequence is 16 residues long. The V and J ends lost 7 bases and 3 bases respectively, with 19 bases between them. Germline V CDR1 and CDR2: SNHLY, FYNNEI. In DNA, the CDR3 is TGTGCCAGCAACACAAGGGGGGCTAGTGGCAAAAACATTCAGTACTTC. Encoded protein: CASNTRGASGKNIQYF.

The chain joins TRBV28 to TRBJ1-3; possibly TRBD1 for D (5 bases). Germline V CDR1 and CDR2: MDHEN, SYDVKM. Trimming pared 5 bases from V and 1 base from J, leaving 18 bases between. There are 17 residues in the CDR3. The CDR3 loop is CASSQPPRQPSGNTIYF. CDR3 sequence (DNA): TGTGCCAGCAGTCAACCCCCCCGACAGCCATCTGGAAACACCATATATTTT.

The rearrangement uses TRBV7-9 and TRBJ2-7, with 7 bases lining up with TRBD2. From germline, CDR1 is SEHNR and CDR2 FQNEAQ (reference sequence). The CDR3 length is 15 residues. J lost 1 base, V lost 5 bases, and 8 bases had no gene match. In DNA, the CDR3 is TGTGCCAGCAGCGCAATGGGGGGGACTTCCTACGAGCAGTACTTC. Residues: CASSAMGGTSYEQYF.

This sequence joins TRBV5-4 and TRBJ2-3, with no clear D. The CDR3 length is 14 residues. The germline V gene encodes CDR1 SGHNT and CDR2 YYREEE (reference sequence). V was clipped by 5 bases and J by 0 bases, with 10 bases between them. CDR3 nucleotide sequence: TGTGCCAGCAGTAGGGTTTCTAGCACAGATACGCAGTATTTT. This translates into CASSRVSSTDTQYF.

The J gene is TRBJ2-3, the V gene TRBV6-1; 10 bases agree with TRBD2. This CDR3 region has 15 residues. Trimming removed 6 bases from V and 6 bases from J; junction bases left unmatched: 9. The V gene's germline CDR1 is MNHNS and CDR2 SASEGT. The CDR3 bases are TGTGCCAGCAGAGTTCTAGCGGGAGTAGGGGATACGCAGTATTTT. Protein: CASRVLAGVGDTQYF.

In this sample, this clone turned up once. The rearrangement joins TRBV5-1 to TRBJ2-7; TRBD2 aligns across 9 bases. V gave up 0 bases and J gave up 3 bases; unmatched junction bases: 10. The CDR3 has 17 amino acids. Germline CDR1 is SGHRS and CDR2 is YFSETQ. CDR3 amino acids: CASSLAKTSGEIYEQYF. The CDR3 DNA sequence: TGCGCCAGCAGCTTGGCCAAGACTAGCGGAGAGATCTACGAGCAGTACTTC.

The chain employs TRBV7-3 and TRBJ2-4, with D tentatively TRBD2 (6 bases). Deletions cut 5 bases from V and 1 base from J, with 9 bases between. The CDR3 runs to 14 residues. Germline V gives CDR1 SGHTA, CDR2 FQGTGA. CDR3 coding DNA: TGTGCCAGCAGCCCCGGGAGCGCCAAAAACATTCAGTACTTC. Its protein product is CASSPGSAKNIQYF.

This chain uses TRBV5-1 with TRBJ2-7; 10 nucleotides align to TRBD2. CDR3 length: 16 amino acids. Germline CDR1 is SGHRS and CDR2 is YFSETQ. J was trimmed by 3 bases and V by 3 bases; bases with no gene match: 9. This CDR3 is CASSYQGASGSYEQYF. The CDR3 coding sequence is TGCGCCAGCAGCTACCAGGGCGCTAGCGGGAGCTACGAGCAGTACTTC. Based on the CDR3 plus reference TRBV5-1 and TRBJ2-7, the full variable domain is KAGVTQTPRYLIKTRGQQVTLSCSPISGHRSVSWYQQTPGQGLQFLFEYFSETQRNKGNFPGRFSGRQFSNSRSEMNVSTLELGDSALYLCASSYQGASGSYEQYFGPGTRLTVT.

The V gene is TRBV7-2, the J gene TRBJ1-2, with 9 bases fitting TRBD1. The V and J ends lost 5 bases and 4 bases, in that order; junction bases with no gene match: 11. CDR1 is SGHTA, CDR2 FQGNSA, per germline. This CDR3 has 16 amino acids. CDR3 coding DNA: TGTGCCAGCAGCCGATCAACAGGGGGCCGGATCTATGGCTACACCTTC. Encoded protein: CASSRSTGGRIYGYTF.

This sequence joins TRBV19 and TRBJ1-2; D remains ambiguous. The length of the CDR3 is 15 residues. Germline lookup yields CDR1 LNHDA and CDR2 SQIVND (reference sequence). V dropped 5 bases and J dropped 4 bases, with 17 bases sitting between them. CDR3 sequence: CASSAPRGRGYGYTF. The CDR3 nucleotides read TGTGCCAGTAGTGCCCCCCGGGGTCGGGGCTATGGCTACACCTTC.

This chain joins TRBV5-1 and TRBJ2-3; 8 nucleotides match TRBD2. Germline V lookup: CDR1 SGHRS, CDR2 YFSETQ. J was trimmed by 3 bases and V by 1 base; bases with no gene match: 7. The CDR3 is 16 residues long. The CDR3, as DNA: TGCGCCAGCAGCTTGCTCGGGACTAGGGGGACAGATACGCAGTATTTT. Translated, it gives CASSLLGTRGTDTQYF.

This chain joins TRBV7-3 and TRBJ2-7, with TRBD2 matching 9 bases. Trimming removed 4 bases from V and 7 bases from J; junction bases left unmatched: 2. The length of the CDR3 is 12 residues. Germline loops: CDR1 SGHTA, CDR2 FQGTGA. The CDR3 reads CASSSSGAEQYF. DNA of the CDR3: TGTGCCAGCAGCTCTAGCGGGGCAGAGCAGTACTTC.

The chain combines TRBV19 with TRBJ2-7, with TRBD2 matching over 7 bases. This CDR3 is 14 amino acids long. Germline assignment: CDR1 LNHDA and CDR2 SQIVND (reference sequence). Losses at the gene ends were 7 bases for V and 1 base for J; bases not matched to a gene: 7. In nucleotides, the CDR3 is TGTGCCAGTAATGATGGCGGGGGTTCCTACGAGCAGTACTTC. It codes for CASNDGGGSYEQYF.

This clone was seen more than once but under ten times. The chain joins TRBV4-2 to TRBJ1-2; no definite D call. The CDR3 consists of 15 residues. Trimming left V 0 bases short and J 0 bases short, with 8 bases between. CDR1 and CDR2 (germline): LGHNA, YNFKEQ. This CDR3 reads CASSQERMANYGYTF. The CDR3 coding sequence is TGTGCCAGCAGCCAAGAAAGAATGGCTAACTATGGCTACACCTTC.

The gene calls are TRBV28 and TRBJ1-2; no firm D call. Deletions cut 6 bases from V and 8 bases from J, with 10 bases between. Germline assignment: CDR1 MDHEN and CDR2 SYDVKM. The CDR3 extends over 11 amino acids. In nucleotides, the CDR3 is TGTGCCAGCAGCATAGAAGGAGGCTACACCTTC. Amino acids: CASSIEGGYTF.

This chain uses TRBV5-4 with TRBJ1-6; D is ambiguous. V was clipped by 1 base and J by 6 bases, with 5 bases between them. This CDR3 has 13 residues. Germline V gene data show CDR1 as SGHNT and CDR2 as YYREEE (reference sequence). CDR3 region: CASSLTGNSPLHF. The CDR3 region has the DNA TGTGCCAGCAGCTTGACCGGTAATTCACCCCTCCACTTT.

V and J are TRBV11-2 and TRBJ2-1; D unresolved. This CDR3 spans 15 amino acids. Trimming shortened V by 5 bases and J by 5 bases, and 16 bases separated the two germline ends. Germline V CDR1 and CDR2: SGHAT, FQNNGV. In DNA form, the CDR3 reads TGTGCCAGCAGCCCTATAAGTGGGATCCACAATGAGCAGTTCTTC. It specifies CASSPISGIHNEQFF.

A few counts support this clone. The same CDR3 is also encoded by other DNA sequences in this sample. V gene TRBV6-1 combines with J gene TRBJ2-3; D is uncertain. The CDR3 spans 12 residues. The V and J ends lost 2 bases and 6 bases respectively, with 6 bases between them. Germline V lookup: CDR1 MNHNS, CDR2 SASEGT. DNA of the CDR3: TGTGCCAGCAGTGAATACGGGGATACGCAGTATTTT. This codes for CASSEYGDTQYF.

The chain joins TRBV4-3 to TRBJ2-3; unclear D gene. Germline-derived CDR1 and CDR2 are LGHNA and YSLEER. Trimming cost V 0 bases and J 6 bases, with 7 bases left between them. This CDR3 is 13 amino acids long. CDR3 bases: TGCGCCAGCAGCCAAGAGCTCCCGGATACGCAGTATTTT. Translation gives CASSQELPDTQYF.

This clone was seen a handful of times. J is TRBJ2-2 and V is TRBV9; D call uncertain. Trimming removed 3 bases from V and 3 bases from J, with 6 bases in between. The CDR3 has 13 amino acids. Germline lookup yields CDR1 SGDLS and CDR2 YYNGEE. For the CDR3, the DNA is TGTGCCAGCAGCGCCTTTGACACCGGGGAGCTGTTTTTT. Protein product: CASSAFDTGELFF.

The rearrangement joins TRBV29-1 to TRBJ2-3, with D possibly matching TRBD2 (5 bases). The V end lost 4 bases, the J end lost 2 bases, and 10 bases lay between the germline ends. The germline CDR1 and CDR2 sequences are SQVTM and ANQGSEA. The CDR3 spans 13 residues. The chain's CDR3 is CSVGRTPTDTQYF. Written as DNA, the CDR3 is TGCAGCGTTGGAAGGACTCCCACAGATACGCAGTATTTT.

The chain is built from TRBV11-2 and TRBJ2-3, with TRBD1 identical over 9 bases. The V and J ends lost 4 bases and 4 bases, in that order; junction bases with no gene match: 18. The CDR3 consists of 19 residues. Germline V gene sequence: CDR1 SGHAT, CDR2 FQNNGV. CDR3: CASSSPGDRATLPPDTQYF. The CDR3 nucleotides read TGTGCCAGCAGCTCACCCGGGGACAGGGCTACTCTCCCTCCAGATACGCAGTATTTT. The full variable domain, its missing parts supplied by reference TRBV11-2 and TRBJ2-3, is EAGVAQSPRYKIIEKRQSVAFWCNPISGHATLYWYQQILGQGPKLLIQFQNNGVVDDSQLPKDRFSAERLKGVDSTLKIQPAKLEDSAVYLCASSSPGDRATLPPDTQYFGPGTRLTVL.

The chain has TRBV29-1 and TRBJ1-5; D call uncertain. V was clipped by 5 bases and J by 0 bases, with 17 bases between them. This CDR3 is built from 16 residues. CDR1 is SQVTM, CDR2 ANQGSEA, per germline. The CDR3 DNA follows: TGCAGCGTTTCCCATCTGCCGGGTGATAGCAATCAGCCCCAGCATTTT. This translates into CSVSHLPGDSNQPQHF.

J is TRBJ2-7 and V is TRBV6-5, with 10 bases fitting TRBD2. Germline trimming cut 2 bases from V and 6 bases from J; bases unmatched to any gene: 7. The CDR3 has 15 residues. Germline loops: CDR1 MNHEY, CDR2 SVGAGI. The CDR3 DNA is TGTGCCAGCAGTTACCCGGGGTTAGCGGGAGGCGAGCAGTACTTC. Its translation is CASSYPGLAGGEQYF.

The rearrangement links TRBV28 to TRBJ2-7, with 7 bases matching TRBD2. Germline trimming cut 1 base from V and 2 bases from J; bases unmatched to any gene: 5. From germline, CDR1 is MDHEN and CDR2 SYDVKM. CDR3 length equals 15 residues. CDR3 residues: CASSLSAGPAYEQYF. The CDR3 coding sequence is TGTGCCAGCAGTTTATCAGCGGGGCCTGCCTACGAGCAGTACTTC.

This chain joins TRBV4-2 and TRBJ1-2; 9 positions agree with TRBD1. Per germline, CDR1 LGHNA and CDR2 YNFKEQ. The CDR3 totals 17 residues. V lost 0 bases, J lost 3 bases, and 8 bases stayed unmatched. CDR3 amino acids: CASSQDRWGQGDYGYTF. Written as DNA, the CDR3 is TGTGCCAGCAGCCAAGATCGTTGGGGACAGGGCGACTATGGCTACACCTTC.